This T cell receptor beta chain was found in a study of patients and donors after allogeneic stem cell transplantation. TCRdb independently ran MiXCR on the RT-PCR reads; one entry per CDR3 protein. This table holds 150,000 to 200,000 distinct CDR3 sequences, about 30% found once. The CDR3 length is 13 residues. Germline assignment: CDR1 SGHRS and CDR2 YFSETQ. Trimming removed 6 bases at V and 3 bases at J, with 10 bases between. This clonotype appeared a few times. The V call is TRBV5-1, the J call TRBJ1-3; D possibly corresponds to TRBD1 (5 bases). The receptor's source is a human donor who was either an allogeneic HSCT recipient or a stem cell or donor lymphocyte infusion donor (not recorded which). It is not recorded whose cells these are; they may come from a transplant donor. What was sequenced was blood, either unsorted or a sorted T cell fraction (not recorded which). CDR3 residues: CASTGGNGNTIYF. The DNA for the CDR3 is TGCGCCAGCACCGGGGGGAATGGAAACACCATATATTTT. The full variable domain, with the rest looked up from reference TRBV5-1 and TRBJ1-3, is KAGVTQTPRYLIKTRGQQVTLSCSPISGHRSVSWYQQTPGQGLQFLFEYFSETQRNKGNFPGRFSGRQFSNSRSEMNVSTLELGDSALYLCASTGGNGNTIYFGEGSWLTVV.